This T cell receptor beta chain was captured by sequencing in a study of PD-1 blockade in classical Hodgkin lymphoma. Study in general: Patients got intravenous nivolumab 3 mg/kg every 2 weeks.

V shed 1 base and J shed 1 base, with 10 bases lying between them. The CDR3 sequence is 15 residues long. The germline V gene encodes CDR1 SGHVS and CDR2 FNYEAQ. Data came from immunoSEQ multiplex PCR; TCRdb stores just in-frame clones and leaves some out. The sample contains tens of thousands of clones, around 80% of which appear only once. All patients relapsed after autologous stem cell transplantation, and brentuximab vedotin exposure varied. Complete response, partial response or progressive disease was recorded as best response. The genes are TRBV7-6 and TRBJ1-1; no clear D. Sequencing used peripheral blood mononuclear cells (PBMCs), obtained at baseline. This clonotype originated in a human donor with classical Hodgkin lymphoma. For the CDR3, the DNA is TGTGCCAGCAGCTTAGGAGGGATATCGAACACTGAAGCTTTCTTT. Its translation is CASSLGGISNTEAFF.